This TCR beta chain was identified in a study of cytomegalovirus exposure and HLA in healthy donors. Study as a whole: An analysis done earlier identified some 120 million unique TCR beta sequences from 200 million or so T cells. Study results and limitations: Across donors, most TCRs were seen rarely, yet some public ones were widespread. Researchers catalogued roughly 150 TCR beta chains as cytomegalovirus-associated.

Healthy bone marrow donors formed the donor group. A note on this clone: Its cognate antigen is unknown.

CDR1 is LNHDA, CDR2 SQIVND, per germline (reference sequence). The ends were cut back, 4 bases at V and 3 bases at J, with 13 bases in the middle. There are 15 residues in the CDR3. A multiplex PCR was run with 60 Vbeta primers and 13 Jbeta primers. Profiled with immunoSEQ multiplex PCR; TCRdb holds only in-frame clones, not every one. Of some 96,000 clones in the sample, 64% were seen once. The chain uses TRBV19 and TRBJ1-5; no clear D gene. The clonotype was recovered from a man aged 60 to 69 in good health and CMV-seronegative. Sample: PBMCs. The CDR3 DNA reads as TGTGCCAGTAGTACTGGTACAGCATCCAATCAGCCCCAGCATTTT. It codes for CASSTGTASNQPQHF.